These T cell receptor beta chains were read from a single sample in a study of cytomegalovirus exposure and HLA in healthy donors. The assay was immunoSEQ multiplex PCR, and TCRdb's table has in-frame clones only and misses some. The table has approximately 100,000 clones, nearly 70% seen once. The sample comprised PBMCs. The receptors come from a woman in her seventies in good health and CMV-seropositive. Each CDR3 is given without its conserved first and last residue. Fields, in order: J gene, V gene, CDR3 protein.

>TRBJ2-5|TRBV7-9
ASSLETFQRGETQY
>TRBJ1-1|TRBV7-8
ASSSGQAMNTEAF
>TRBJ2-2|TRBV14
ASSQGGLLTGELF
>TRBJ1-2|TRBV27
ASRPPGQGNYGYT
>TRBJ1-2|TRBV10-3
ATSGQGDNYGYT
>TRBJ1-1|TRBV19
ASTHMGQMNTEAF
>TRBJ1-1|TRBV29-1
SVGGGGTANTEAF
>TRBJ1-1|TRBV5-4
ASSNDPWAGATEAF
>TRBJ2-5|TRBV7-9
ASSLAGGQETQY
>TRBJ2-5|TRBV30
AWSVRGETQY
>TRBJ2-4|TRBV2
ASRDLAAGGLINIQY
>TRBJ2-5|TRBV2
ASSPLGLAGGPGETQY
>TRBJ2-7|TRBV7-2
ASTSGGANYEQY
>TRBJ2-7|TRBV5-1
ASSLYTDSVEQY
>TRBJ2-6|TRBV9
ASSVGGGGANVLT
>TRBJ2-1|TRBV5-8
ASSTERGGQYNEQF
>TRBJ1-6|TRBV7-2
ASSLGQGTGYNSPLH
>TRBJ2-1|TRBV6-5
ASRPRDSLYNEQF
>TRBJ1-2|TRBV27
ASSAQGNYGYT
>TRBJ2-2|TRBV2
ASSDKQGTGELF
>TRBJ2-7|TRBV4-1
ASSQDPFSHEQY
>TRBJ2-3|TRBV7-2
ASSFGTGNTDTQY
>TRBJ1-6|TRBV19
ASRSSSTAPLH
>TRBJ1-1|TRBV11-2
ASSLLQGLSTEAF
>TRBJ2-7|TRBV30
AWNAGTSYEQY
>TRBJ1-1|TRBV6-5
ASSYPGLVNTEAF
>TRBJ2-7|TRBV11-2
ASSGDRSYEQY
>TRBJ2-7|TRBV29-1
SVQNLVPEQY
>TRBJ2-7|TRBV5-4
ASSLAGVVSYEQY
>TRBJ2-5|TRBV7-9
ASSPRTEKETQY
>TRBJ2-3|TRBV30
AWALGGGTDTQY
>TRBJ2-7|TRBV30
AWSVRGTGGYEQY
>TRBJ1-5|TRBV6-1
ASSGTRNQPQH
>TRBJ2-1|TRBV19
ASRSLSSGGGTQF
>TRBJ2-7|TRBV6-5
ASSYAVGYEQY
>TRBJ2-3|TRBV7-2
ASSFSGGAADTQY
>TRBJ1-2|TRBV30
AWSVNSYGYT
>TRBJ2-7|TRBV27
ASIRTGTYEQY
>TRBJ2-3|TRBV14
ASSQFLAGANTDTQY
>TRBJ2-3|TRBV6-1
ASSGGLAGGGDTQY
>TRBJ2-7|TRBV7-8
ASSPLGGVGTGTYEQY
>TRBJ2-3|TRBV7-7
ASSPNRDYRTDTQY
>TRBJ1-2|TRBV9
ASSVVSPTGPIGYT
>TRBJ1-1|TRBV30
AWSRGIGRAF
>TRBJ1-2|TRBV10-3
AISELYRADGYT
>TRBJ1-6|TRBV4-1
ASSQEAPSGGHFYNSPLH
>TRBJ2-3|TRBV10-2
ASSETSGGASDTQY
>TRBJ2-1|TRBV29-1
SVEAGLAGGEQF
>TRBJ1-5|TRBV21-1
ASDREYQPQH
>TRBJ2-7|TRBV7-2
ASSLAGGSREQY
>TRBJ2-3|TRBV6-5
ASLKGLSTDTQY
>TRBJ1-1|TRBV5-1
ASSPTGQAYTEAF
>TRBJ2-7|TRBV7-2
ASSLPGRSEQY
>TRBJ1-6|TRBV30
AWSLMENNSPLH
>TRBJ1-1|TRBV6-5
ASSEGATEAF
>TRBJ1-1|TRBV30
AWSVALSGTEAF
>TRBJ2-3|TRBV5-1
ASSLGSGGSFRTDTQY
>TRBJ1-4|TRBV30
AWRYAYGVREKLF
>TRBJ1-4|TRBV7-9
ASSRGVATNEKLF